This entry lists 19 T cell receptor beta chains sequenced from one sample in a study of blood T cell repertoires in COVID-19. Profiling relied on immunoSEQ multiplex PCR, and the TCRdb table lists in-frame clones only, not all of them. The table lists approximately 350,000 clones, around 83% of them singletons. Material for sequencing was PBMCs or T cells enriched from blood (not recorded which). The origin of the receptors is a woman aged 45-60 years who had recovered from COVID-19.

This clone came up a few times. The CDR3 nucleotides read TGCGCCAGCACCCGTCTGGGGGGAACCGGGGAGCTGTTTTTT. It specifies CASTRLGGTGELFF. The chain combines TRBV5-1 with TRBJ2-2, with a possible D match to TRBD2 (6 bases). The V gene's germline CDR1 is SGHRS and CDR2 YFSETQ. V lost 6 bases and J lost 5, with 14 bases in between. The length of the CDR3 is 14 residues. The full variable domain, its missing parts supplied by reference TRBV5-1 and TRBJ2-2, is KAGVTQTPRYLIKTRGQQVTLSCSPISGHRSVSWYQQTPGQGLQFLFEYFSETQRNKGNFPGRFSGRQFSNSRSEMNVSTLELGDSALYLCASTRLGGTGELFFGEGSRLTVL.

The chain has TRBV3-1 (or the pseudogene TRBV3-2) and TRBJ1-5, with D tentatively TRBD1 (5 bases). From germline, CDR1 is LGHDT and CDR2 YNNKEL (reference sequence). The CDR3 length is 14 residues. V lost 3 bases, J lost 4 bases, and 10 bases lay in between. The CDR3 here is CASSQLGGNQPQHF. In DNA form, the CDR3 reads TGTGCCAGCAGCCAGCTCGGGGGTAATCAGCCCCAGCATTTT.

V gene TRBV29-1 combines with J gene TRBJ1-1; possibly TRBD1 for D (6 bases). V lost 1 base and J 6 bases, leaving 12 bases between the germline ends. From germline, CDR1 is SQVTM and CDR2 ANQGSEA. The CDR3 covers 13 residues. The CDR3 spells CSVEVQGPSEAFF. Here the CDR3 DNA reads TGCAGCGTTGAAGTGCAGGGGCCCTCTGAAGCTTTCTTT.

In this sample, this clone turned up once. The chain combines TRBV6-2 or TRBV6-3 with TRBJ2-7; 9 bases are a match to TRBD1. The V gene's germline CDR1 is MNHEY and CDR2 SVGEGT. The V gene end was trimmed by 5 bases and the J gene end by 3 bases; junction bases not matched to a gene: 5. The CDR3 runs to 14 residues. CDR3 protein: CASSRTGAYYEQYF. The CDR3 DNA follows: TGTGCCAGCAGTCGGACAGGGGCTTACTACGAGCAGTACTTC.

The CDR3 DNA follows: TGTGCCAGCAGTTTGCGGGCCAGGGGGTTCGGTGAAAAACTGTTTTTT. This gives the protein CASSLRARGFGEKLFF. This chain uses TRBV27 with TRBJ1-4, with 7 bases identical to TRBD1. In germline, CDR1 is MNHEY, CDR2 SMNVEV (reference sequence). Trimming at V came to 3 bases and at J to 7 bases, leaving 11 bases not matched to a gene. This CDR3 comprises 16 residues.

The chain combines TRBV29-1 with TRBJ1-1; possibly TRBD1 for D (5 bases). V lost 8 bases and J lost 9, with 22 bases in between. The CDR3 contains 13 residues. The germline CDR1 and CDR2 sequences are SQVTM and ANQGSEA. CDR3 loop: CSPKSLTGDQAFF. The CDR3 DNA reads as TGCAGCCCCAAAAGTCTAACAGGAGACCAAGCTTTCTTT.

This chain joins TRBV30 and TRBJ1-5; TRBD1 matches 8 bases. The CDR3 runs 15 residues. Germline CDR1 is GTSNPN and CDR2 is SVGIG (reference sequence). Losses at the gene ends were 3 bases for V and 3 bases for J; bases not matched to a gene: 7. DNA for the CDR3: TGTGCCTGGAGCAGACAGGGGATTCTCAATCAGCCCCAGCATTTT. This translates into CAWSRQGILNQPQHF.

V is TRBV13 and J is TRBJ2-5; TRBD2 aligns across 9 bases. Trimming at V came to 4 bases and at J to 4 bases, leaving 10 bases not matched to a gene. This CDR3 is built from 16 residues. In germline, CDR1 is PRHDT, CDR2 FYEKMQ (reference sequence). DNA of the CDR3: TGTGCCAGCAGCTCGCGGGAGGGAGGTATATTAGAGACCCAGTACTTC. Translated, it gives CASSSREGGILETQYF.

Here the CDR3 reads CASSFGLAAHEQYF. For the CDR3, the DNA is TGTGCCAGCAGCTTCGGACTAGCGGCCCACGAGCAGTACTTC. The rearrangement uses TRBV7-2 and TRBJ2-7; 10 nucleotides line up with TRBD2. Germline V gene lookup returns CDR1 SGHTA and CDR2 FQGNSA. The junction had 4 bases not matched to a gene; V was cut back by 3 bases and J by 5 bases. This CDR3 contains 14 residues.

V is TRBV11-3 and J is TRBJ1-1; 7 nucleotides match TRBD1. The CDR3 is 13 residues long. CDR1 and CDR2 from the germline V gene are SGHNT and YENEEA. After removal of 10 bases from V and 0 bases from J, the junction contained 5 bases not matched to a gene. The CDR3 DNA is TGTGCCACTGCCAGGGGGATGAACACTGAAGCTTTCTTT. Its translation: CATARGMNTEAFF.

The chain employs TRBV7-9 and TRBJ1-5; 7 bases map to TRBD1. Germline CDR1 and CDR2: SEHNR and FQNEAQ (reference sequence). The CDR3 is made up of 13 amino acids. V lost 9 bases and J lost 3; bases outside the gene matches: 5. The CDR3 coding sequence is TGTGCCAGACAGGGGTTTGACAATCAGCCCCAGCATTTT. This encodes CARQGFDNQPQHF.

V gene TRBV6-6 combines with J gene TRBJ2-7, with 10 bases matching TRBD2. V trimming: 8 bases; J trimming: 7 bases; junction bases outside the gene matches: 14. The CDR3 covers 15 residues. The germline gives CDR1 MNHNY, CDR2 SVGAGI (reference sequence). Here the CDR3 reads CASGRGAGGPLEQYF. Written as DNA, the CDR3 is TGTGCCAGCGGGCGGGGAGCGGGAGGGCCTCTGGAGCAGTACTTC.

This clone was observed a few times. The chain has TRBV7-2 and TRBJ2-2; D may be TRBD1 (5 bases). The length of the CDR3 is 18 residues. The germline V gene has CDR1 SGHTA and CDR2 FQGNSA. The germline V and J ends were trimmed by 0 bases and 0 bases, with 14 bases remaining between them. CDR3 residues: CASSLALQGAANTGELFF. Here the CDR3 DNA reads TGTGCCAGCAGCTTAGCCCTCCAGGGCGCCGCGAACACCGGGGAGCTGTTTTTT.

The gene calls are TRBV5-1 and TRBJ1-6, with 7 bases identical to TRBD1. Germline CDR1 reads SGHRS; CDR2 reads YFSETQ. The CDR3 has 16 amino acids. With 4 bases clipped from V and 6 bases from J, the junction kept 10 bases outside the gene matches. The CDR3 sequence is CASSTDPQGSNSPLHF. CDR3 coding DNA: TGCGCCAGCAGCACCGACCCACAGGGGAGTAATTCACCCCTCCACTTT.

The rearrangement joins TRBV7-3 to TRBJ2-7; 11 bases fit TRBD2. The length of the CDR3 is 15 residues. Germline lookup yields CDR1 SGHTA and CDR2 FQGTGA. J lost 1 base, V lost 6 bases, and 5 bases had no gene match. The CDR3 sequence is CASRFSGRGSYEQYF. CDR3 bases: TGTGCCAGCAGATTTAGCGGGAGGGGATCCTACGAGCAGTACTTC.

This clone has a handful of counts. The J gene is TRBJ2-7, the V gene TRBV28; TRBD1 aligns across 7 bases. CDR3 length equals 14 residues. Germline assignment: CDR1 MDHEN and CDR2 SYDVKM. V trimming: 6 bases; J trimming: 3 bases; junction bases outside the gene matches: 8. As DNA, the CDR3 is TGTGCCAGCAGAACAGGACAGGAACTCTACGAGCAGTACTTC. Translating it yields CASRTGQELYEQYF.

The genes are TRBV5-1 and TRBJ2-2, with a possible D match to TRBD1 (6 bases). From germline, CDR1 is SGHRS and CDR2 YFSETQ. The CDR3 totals 15 residues. Trimming cost V 5 bases and J 6 bases, with 17 bases left between them. The CDR3 DNA reads as TGCGCCAGCAGTCCCCGGCAGGGGTGGGCCGGGGAGCTGTTTTTT. This sequence encodes CASSPRQGWAGELFF.

This clone was recorded once. Other DNA sequences in the sample encode the same CDR3. The V and J genes are TRBV18 and TRBJ2-5; D uncertain. Germline CDR1 KGHSH, CDR2 LQKENI. V shed 2 bases and J shed 4 bases, with 5 bases lying between them. The CDR3 is made up of 12 amino acids. The CDR3 DNA reads as TGTGCCAGCTCACCAAAGCGAGAGACCCAGTACTTC. It is translated as CASSPKRETQYF.

J is TRBJ1-1 and V is TRBV10-3, with D tentatively TRBD1 (5 bases). Trimming removed 0 bases at V and 4 bases at J, with 15 bases between. Germline-derived CDR1 and CDR2 are ENHRY and SYGVKD. The CDR3 covers 16 residues. The CDR3 is CAISESTPSRGTEAFF. The CDR3, as DNA: TGTGCCATCAGTGAGTCAACACCAAGTAGGGGCACTGAAGCTTTCTTT.